This TCR beta chain was obtained from a study of CD8+ T cells in alopecia areata. This CDR3 contains 14 residues. With 0 bases removed from V and 6 bases from J, the gap between germline ends came to 12 bases. Germline V CDR1 and CDR2: GTSNPN, SVGIG (reference sequence). Reverse transcribed after extraction, RNA yielded cDNA as the sequencing template. TCRdb's table, derived via immunoSEQ multiplex PCR, lists solely in-frame clones and lacks some. The sample lists over 90,000 clones, around 50% occurring once. The specimen was CD4+ T cells sorted from blood. V usage is TRBV30 and J usage is TRBJ1-5, with D hard to call. The TCR comes from a human donor in good health. CDR3: CAWSVGSRAQPQHF. As DNA, the CDR3 is TGTGCCTGGAGTGTAGGTTCGAGGGCTCAGCCCCAGCATTTT. Looking up the rest from reference TRBV30 and TRBJ1-5 gives the full variable domain: SQTIHQWPATLVQPVGSPLSLECTVEGTSNPNLYWYRQAAGRGLQLLFYSVGIGQISSEVPQNLSASRPQDRQFILSSKKLLLSDSGFYLCAWSVGSRAQPQHFGDGTRLSIL.